This T cell receptor beta chain was identified in a study of T cells in Graves' hyperthyroidism and ophthalmopathy. RNA transcripts were the template for amplifying TCR beta CDR3 regions. The TCR CDR3 first-round RT-PCR relied on the HTBI primer set. MiXCR, run by TCRdb on the multiplex PCR reads, gives a single entry per CDR3 protein. The table lists under 300,000 distinct CDR3 sequences, approximately 26% of them singletons, with about 25% in the top ten. Pregnant or lactating patients were excluded, as were those with uncontrolled infection or other autoimmune disease. The CDR3 covers 15 residues. Germline V gene sequence: CDR1 SGHRS, CDR2 YFSETQ. V was shortened by 0 bases and J by 0 bases, with 10 bases between the two germline ends. In this sample, this clonotype turned up many times.

Material for sequencing was blood. This sequence was found in a man in his forties with Graves' hyperthyroidism that later progressed to Graves' ophthalmopathy. V usage is TRBV5-1 and J usage is TRBJ2-7; D perhaps matches TRBD2 (5 bases). CDR3 in DNA: TGCGCCAGCAGCTTGGGGTCCGGGAACTCCTACGAGCAGTACTTC. This encodes CASSLGSGNSYEQYF.